Listed below are T cell receptor beta chains from one sample, sequenced in a study of persistence of HIV-infected CD4 T cells. TCRdb keeps only in-frame clones here, not all; method: immunoSEQ multiplex PCR. The sample carries fewer than 50,000 clones, approximately 90% recorded once. These receptors have no identified antigens. This specimen consisted of CD4+ T cells sorted from PBMCs after roughly 20-hour stimulation, obtained from a patient who received antiretroviral therapy. The receptors derive from an adult man with HIV who was CMV-seropositive. CDR3s include the opening cysteine and the closing phenylalanine or tryptophan. The D gene is left open where the match is weak.

CDR3 protein: CASSGVGREQFF
J gene: TRBJ2-1
D gene: TRBD2
V gene: TRBV3-1/TRBV3-2

CDR3 protein: CASSLSRTNTGELFF
J gene: TRBJ2-2
D gene: NA
V gene: TRBV27

CDR3 protein: CAIQEGGEGTEAFF
J gene: TRBJ1-1
D gene: NA
V gene: TRBV10-3

CDR3 protein: CASSKGGIFLGYTF
J gene: TRBJ1-2
D gene: NA
V gene: TRBV7-8

CDR3 protein: CASSLKRGSTGANVLTF
J gene: TRBJ2-6
D gene: NA
V gene: TRBV3-1/TRBV3-2

CDR3 protein: CASSHGTGGDYGYTF
J gene: TRBJ1-2
D gene: TRBD1
V gene: TRBV28

CDR3 protein: CASKRQGAGEKLFF
J gene: TRBJ1-4
D gene: TRBD1
V gene: TRBV2

CDR3 protein: CASSIGSGRYEQYF
J gene: TRBJ2-7
D gene: NA
V gene: TRBV19

CDR3 protein: CSVAWGGGEKLFF
J gene: TRBJ1-4
D gene: NA
V gene: TRBV29-1

CDR3 protein: CASSPEWNNQPQHF
J gene: TRBJ1-5
D gene: NA
V gene: TRBV7-2

CDR3 protein: CASSQLLVVPYNEQFF
J gene: TRBJ2-1
D gene: NA
V gene: TRBV3-1/TRBV3-2

CDR3 protein: CASSVSGTPLPATGELFF
J gene: TRBJ2-2
D gene: NA
V gene: TRBV9

CDR3 protein: CSGQGGATGELFF
J gene: TRBJ2-2
D gene: TRBD1
V gene: TRBV29-1

CDR3 protein: CASSLVPAPPTDTQYF
J gene: TRBJ2-3
D gene: NA
V gene: TRBV27

CDR3 protein: CASSLQGSTYEQYF
J gene: TRBJ2-7
D gene: NA
V gene: TRBV7-2

CDR3 protein: CASSDSETNQPQHF
J gene: TRBJ1-5
D gene: NA
V gene: TRBV25-1

CDR3 protein: CASSLGQLNQPQHF
J gene: TRBJ1-5
D gene: TRBD1
V gene: TRBV7-9

CDR3 protein: CSAAGTGYEQYF
J gene: TRBJ2-7
D gene: TRBD1
V gene: TRBV29-1

CDR3 protein: CASSVASGAEAFF
J gene: TRBJ1-1
D gene: NA
V gene: TRBV7-3

CDR3 protein: CASSFRLQGADEQYF
J gene: TRBJ2-7
D gene: TRBD1
V gene: TRBV28

CDR3 protein: CASSRGLPTDTQYF
J gene: TRBJ2-3
D gene: NA
V gene: TRBV7-2

CDR3 protein: CASLQHSGQGFFTGELFF
J gene: TRBJ2-2
D gene: TRBD1
V gene: TRBV28

CDR3 protein: CASITGEAWANVLTF
J gene: TRBJ2-6
D gene: NA
V gene: TRBV27

CDR3 protein: CASSRLVNTNTGELFF
J gene: TRBJ2-2
D gene: NA
V gene: TRBV7-2

CDR3 protein: CASSYTTGTSITDTQYF
J gene: TRBJ2-3
D gene: TRBD2
V gene: TRBV6-2/TRBV6-3

CDR3 protein: CASSLGGTSTDTQYF
J gene: TRBJ2-3
D gene: NA
V gene: TRBV7-3

CDR3 protein: CASSPPEDRGKLFF
J gene: TRBJ1-4
D gene: TRBD1
V gene: TRBV18

CDR3 protein: CASKESTATNEKLFF
J gene: TRBJ1-4
D gene: NA
V gene: TRBV19

CDR3 protein: CASSARRDSTDTQYF
J gene: TRBJ2-3
D gene: NA
V gene: TRBV9